Presented here are 15 T cell receptor beta chains from one specimen sequenced in a study of beta chain features in type 1 diabetes. Study outcomes and limitations: Among patients with Type 1 diabetes, TCRB CDR3s were moderately but significantly shorter in every one of the four CD4+ subsets.

Which antigens these TCRs recognize remains unknown. The authors reverse transcribed all of the isolated RNA, so sequencing captured expressed TCRB transcripts. Sequencing was performed with immunoSEQ multiplex PCR; in TCRdb, only in-frame clones are kept and a portion is missing. Of about 650,000 clones in the sample, roughly 12% were seen once. The sequencing input was naive CD4+ T cells from blood. The source of these receptors is a man aged 30-40 years with type 1 diabetes.

J is TRBJ2-2 and V is TRBV28; D possibly corresponds to TRBD1 (6 bases). Germline V gene lookup returns CDR1 MDHEN and CDR2 SYDVKM. The CDR3 is 15 amino acids. The V gene lost 8 bases and the J gene lost 1 base, with 14 bases spanning the gap. CDR3 sequence reads: CASLRGTWNTGELFF. The CDR3 bases are TGTGCCAGCCTACGTGGGACATGGAACACCGGGGAGCTGTTTTTT.

This clone was observed a few times. The chain uses TRBV6-5 and TRBJ2-2, with a possible D match to TRBD1 (6 bases). Germline assignment: CDR1 MNHEY and CDR2 SVGAGI. This CDR3 is built from 16 residues. Trimming left V 0 bases short and J 4 bases short, with 12 bases between. The CDR3 coding sequence is TGTGCCAGCAGTTACTCGTCAGGGGCAAGCACCGGGGAGCTGTTTTTT. This encodes CASSYSSGASTGELFF.

A few counts support this clone. This rearrangement joins TRBV5-1 to TRBJ2-5; 7 nucleotides agree with TRBD2. V dropped 5 bases and J dropped 5; count of bases not matched to a gene: 6. Germline lookup yields CDR1 SGHRS and CDR2 YFSETQ. This CDR3 region has 13 residues. CDR3 sequence (DNA): TGCGCCAGCAGTGATAGCGGGTTTGAGACCCAGTACTTC. This sequence encodes CASSDSGFETQYF.

V gene TRBV5-1 combines with J gene TRBJ2-5, with a weak D call TRBD2 (5 bases). CDR3 length equals 15 residues. Germline V lookup: CDR1 SGHRS, CDR2 YFSETQ. Trimming left V 4 bases short and J 0 bases short, with 13 bases between. CDR3: CASSDGRTYQETQYF. The DNA for the CDR3 is TGCGCCAGCAGCGACGGACGGACTTACCAAGAGACCCAGTACTTC.

This clone was counted between two and nine times. The sample holds other DNA sequences that translate to the same CDR3. The chain links TRBV4-3 to TRBJ1-2; a possible D gene is TRBD1 (5 bases). The CDR3 has 13 residues. V lost 0 bases, J lost 8 bases, and 10 bases lay in between. CDR1 is LGHNA, CDR2 YSLEER, per germline. CDR3 DNA sequence: TGCGCCAGCAGCCAAGATCAGGGTATCGGCTACACCTTC. This translates into CASSQDQGIGYTF.

The chain uses TRBV6-5 and TRBJ2-3; D may be TRBD2 (6 bases). The germline CDR1 and CDR2 sequences are MNHEY and SVGAGI. Trimming stripped 0 bases from V and 2 bases from J, with 12 bases between. This CDR3 comprises 16 residues. The CDR3 protein is CASSYSGTSSTDTQYF. DNA for the CDR3: TGTGCCAGCAGTTACTCCGGCACTAGCTCCACAGATACGCAGTATTTT.

The rearrangement uses TRBV5-4 and TRBJ1-1, with D unresolved. The V gene lost 0 bases and the J gene lost 3 bases, with 9 bases spanning the gap. The germline gives CDR1 SGHNT, CDR2 YYREEE (reference sequence). CDR3 length: 14 residues. The CDR3 bases are TGTGCCAGCAGCTTGGCCAACAGACACACTGAAGCTTTCTTT. Translation gives CASSLANRHTEAFF.

This clone was seen a handful of times. This rearrangement joins TRBV7-2 to TRBJ1-3; D unresolved. The CDR3 consists of 16 residues. The ends were cut back, 0 bases at V and 5 bases at J, with 14 bases in the middle. Looked up from germline, CDR1 is SGHTA and CDR2 is FQGNSA. CDR3 sequence reads: CASSLASQASRNTIYF. For the CDR3, the DNA is TGTGCCAGCAGCTTAGCGTCGCAGGCCTCGAGAAACACCATATATTTT.

V gene TRBV6-6 combines with J gene TRBJ1-5, with TRBD1 matching 9 bases. In germline, CDR1 is MNHNY, CDR2 SVGAGI (reference sequence). CDR3 length equals 16 residues. Trimming cost V 2 bases and J 6 bases; bases outside gene matches: 8. For the CDR3, the DNA is TGTGCCAGCAGTTACCAGGGAGGGACAGGGTCTCAGCCCCAGCATTTT. Translated, it gives CASSYQGGTGSQPQHF.

This chain links TRBV5-1 with TRBJ1-3, with D unclear. The V and J ends lost 2 bases and 2 bases respectively, with 5 bases between them. Looked up from germline, CDR1 is SGHRS and CDR2 is YFSETQ. This CDR3 has 13 residues. The CDR3 region has the DNA TGCGCCAGCAGCTTTAATACTGGAAACACCATATATTTT. Its protein is CASSFNTGNTIYF.

The chain has TRBV6-6 and TRBJ1-2; D remains unclear. Trimming pared 2 bases from V and 6 bases from J, leaving 16 bases between. Germline CDR1 reads MNHNY; CDR2 reads SVGAGI (reference sequence). The CDR3 has 15 residues. The CDR3 nucleotides read TGTGCCAGCAGTTACGAAGGGAGTTTGGTGAATGGCTACACCTTC. It encodes CASSYEGSLVNGYTF.

This clone has a handful of counts. The chain carries TRBV7-3 and TRBJ1-5; TRBD1 is a possible D gene (5 bases). The CDR3 consists of 13 residues. V was cut by 5 bases and J by 6 bases, with 11 bases left in between. Looked up from germline, CDR1 is SGHTA and CDR2 is FQGTGA. The CDR3 sequence: CASSPNTGQPQHF. The CDR3 DNA sequence: TGTGCCAGCAGCCCGAATACAGGTCAGCCCCAGCATTTT. Full variable domain (outside the CDR3, taken from reference TRBV7-3 and TRBJ1-5): GAGVSQTPSNKVTEKGKYVELRCDPISGHTALYWYRQSLGQGPEFLIYFQGTGAADDSGLPNDRFFAVRPEGSVSTLKIQRTERGDSAVYLCASSPNTGQPQHFGDGTRLSIL.

The gene calls are TRBV7-2 and TRBJ2-3; D ambiguous. The germline V and J ends were trimmed by 2 bases and 5 bases, with 8 bases remaining between them. The germline gives CDR1 SGHTA, CDR2 FQGNSA. The CDR3 is 13 residues long. CDR3 DNA: TGTGCCAGCAGCTTAACCCAGTTAGATACGCAGTATTTT. This gives the protein CASSLTQLDTQYF. The whole variable domain, filled in from reference TRBV7-2 and TRBJ2-3, reads GAGVSQSPSNKVTEKGKDVELRCDPISGHTALYWYRQSLGQGLEFLIYFQGNSAPDKSGLPSDRFSAERTGGSVSTLTIQRTQQEDSAVYLCASSLTQLDTQYFGPGTRLTVL.

The chain is built from TRBV6-5 and TRBJ2-7; a possible D gene is TRBD1 (5 bases). Germline loops: CDR1 MNHEY, CDR2 SVGAGI. The CDR3 has 12 amino acids. Trimming stripped 8 bases from V and 1 base from J, with 9 bases between. CDR3 nucleotide sequence: TGTGCCAGCGGCAGGGCTTCCTACGAGCAGTACTTC. Its translation is CASGRASYEQYF.

This clone was seen more than once but under ten times. This chain uses TRBV18 with TRBJ1-2; D unclear. With 3 bases removed from V and 4 bases from J, the gap between germline ends came to 12 bases. The CDR3 length is 14 residues. Germline V gene sequence: CDR1 KGHSH, CDR2 LQKENI. The CDR3 loop reads CASSPVGSFYGYTF. DNA for the CDR3: TGTGCCAGCTCACCTGTTGGCAGCTTCTATGGCTACACCTTC.